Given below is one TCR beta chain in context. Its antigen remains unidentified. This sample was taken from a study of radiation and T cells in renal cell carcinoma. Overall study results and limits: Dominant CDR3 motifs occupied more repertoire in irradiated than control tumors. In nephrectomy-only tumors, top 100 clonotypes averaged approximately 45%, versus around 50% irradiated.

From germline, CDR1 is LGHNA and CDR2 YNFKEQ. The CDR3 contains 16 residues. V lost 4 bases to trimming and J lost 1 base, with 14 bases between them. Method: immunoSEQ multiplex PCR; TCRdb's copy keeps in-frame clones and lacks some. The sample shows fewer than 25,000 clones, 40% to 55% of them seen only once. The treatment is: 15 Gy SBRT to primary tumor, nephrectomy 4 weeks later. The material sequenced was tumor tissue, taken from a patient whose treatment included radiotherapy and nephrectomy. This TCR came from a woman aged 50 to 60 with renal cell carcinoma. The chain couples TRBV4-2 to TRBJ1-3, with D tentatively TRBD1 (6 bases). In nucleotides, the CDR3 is TGTGCCAGCAGCCTCAATACAGGGAGGTCTGGAAACACCATATATTTT. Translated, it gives CASSLNTGRSGNTIYF.